These T cell receptor beta chains were read from a single sample in a study. TCRdb redid the calling of the 5' RACE reads with MiXCR, one entry per CDR3 protein. The sample has some 54,000 distinct CDR3 sequences; 17% are singletons. Source material: naive CD4+ T cells sorted from blood. The source is a female donor with breast cancer. Each CDR3 is given with its conserved first and last residue. D genes are given only for firm matches.

TRBV20-1	TRBD1	TRBJ2-6	CSARGGQGLSGANVLTF
TRBV5-1	TRBD2	TRBJ2-3	CAGRPPGLAGDTQYF
TRBV29-1	TRBD1	TRBJ2-5	CSVVTGGSLGTQYF
TRBV5-6	-	TRBJ1-2	CASSLGWGAGGYTF
TRBV7-2	-	TRBJ1-1	CASKNSLNTEAFF
TRBV15	-	TRBJ2-5	CATSRILTAAETQYF
TRBV7-9	-	TRBJ1-1	CACSSRNTEAFF
TRBV7-9	TRBD1	TRBJ2-7	CASSLEGQGHEQYF
TRBV20-1	TRBD1	TRBJ1-1	CSAWPGGMNTEAFF
TRBV11-2	-	TRBJ2-4	CASSLGWGAQNIQYF
TRBV7-9	TRBD1	TRBJ1-2	CASSLANLGQGNYGYTF
TRBV7-3	-	TRBJ1-1	CASSLIGPNTEAFF
TRBV12-3/TRBV12-4	-	TRBJ2-7	CASSLGGSYYEQYF
TRBV5-1	-	TRBJ1-6	CASSHGLVNSPLHF
TRBV6-5	-	TRBJ1-5	CASSPSRVKPQHF
TRBV6-5	-	TRBJ1-1	CASRRGWDAAFF
TRBV25-1	TRBD1	TRBJ2-3	CASSEPTGQGSDTQYF
TRBV7-2	-	TRBJ2-3	CASSLQGLSTDTQYF